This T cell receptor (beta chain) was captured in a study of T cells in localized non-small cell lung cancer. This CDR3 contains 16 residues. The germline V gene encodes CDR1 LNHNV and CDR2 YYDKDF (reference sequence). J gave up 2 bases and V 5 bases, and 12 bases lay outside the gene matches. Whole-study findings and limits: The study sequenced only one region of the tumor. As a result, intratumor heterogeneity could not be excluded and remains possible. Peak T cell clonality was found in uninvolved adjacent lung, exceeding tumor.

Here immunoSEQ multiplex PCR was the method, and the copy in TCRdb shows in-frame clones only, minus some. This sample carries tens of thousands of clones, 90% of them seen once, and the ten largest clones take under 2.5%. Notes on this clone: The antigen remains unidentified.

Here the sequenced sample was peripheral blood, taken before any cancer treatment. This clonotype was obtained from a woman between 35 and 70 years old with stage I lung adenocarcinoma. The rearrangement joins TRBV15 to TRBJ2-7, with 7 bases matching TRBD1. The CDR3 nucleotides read TGTGCCACCAGCCGGAAAAGAGGAGGACAGGCCTACGAGCAGTACTTC. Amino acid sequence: CATSRKRGGQAYEQYF.